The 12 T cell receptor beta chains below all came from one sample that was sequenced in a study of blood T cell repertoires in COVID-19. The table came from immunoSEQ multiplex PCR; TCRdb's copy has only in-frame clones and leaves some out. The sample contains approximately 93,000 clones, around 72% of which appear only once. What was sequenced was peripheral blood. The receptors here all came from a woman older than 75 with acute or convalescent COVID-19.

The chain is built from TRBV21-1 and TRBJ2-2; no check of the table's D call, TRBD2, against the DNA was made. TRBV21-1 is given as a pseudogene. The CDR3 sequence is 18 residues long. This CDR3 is CASSNLLLKRGSTGELFF. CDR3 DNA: TGTGCCAGCAGCAACCTTCTTTTGAAGCGGGGATCCACCGGGGAGCTGTTTTTT.

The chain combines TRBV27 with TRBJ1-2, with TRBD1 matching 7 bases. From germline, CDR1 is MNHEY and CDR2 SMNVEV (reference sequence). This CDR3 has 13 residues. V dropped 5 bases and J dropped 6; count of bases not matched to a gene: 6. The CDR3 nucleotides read TGTGCCAGCAGTCCGCGGACAGGACATGGCTACACCTTC. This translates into CASSPRTGHGYTF.

The CDR3 DNA is TGTGCCAGTAGTATCTCAGGGGACTACGAGCAGTACTTC. Its protein is CASSISGDYEQYF. J is TRBJ2-7 and V is TRBV19; the D gene is possibly TRBD1 (6 bases). Trimming left V 3 bases short and J 3 bases short, with 9 bases between. The germline gives CDR1 LNHDA, CDR2 SQIVND (reference sequence). The CDR3 runs 13 residues.

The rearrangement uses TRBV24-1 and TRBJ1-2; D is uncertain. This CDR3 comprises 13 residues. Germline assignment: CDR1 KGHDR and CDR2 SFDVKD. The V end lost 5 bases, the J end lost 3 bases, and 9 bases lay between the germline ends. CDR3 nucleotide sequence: TGTGCCACCAGTGGAGGGAGCGACTATGGCTACACCTTC. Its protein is CATSGGSDYGYTF.

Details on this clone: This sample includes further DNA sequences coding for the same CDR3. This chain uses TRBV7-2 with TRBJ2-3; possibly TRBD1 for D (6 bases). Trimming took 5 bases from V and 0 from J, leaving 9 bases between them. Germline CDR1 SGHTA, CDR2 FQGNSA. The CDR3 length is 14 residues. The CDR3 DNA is TGTGCCAGCAGCCCTGGACAGAGCACAGATACGCAGTATTTT. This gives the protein CASSPGQSTDTQYF.

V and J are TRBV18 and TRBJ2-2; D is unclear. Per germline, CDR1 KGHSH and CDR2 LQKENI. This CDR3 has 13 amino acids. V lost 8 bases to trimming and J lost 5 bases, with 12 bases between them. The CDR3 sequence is CASESGTTGELFF. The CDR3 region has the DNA TGTGCCAGCGAATCAGGCACGACCGGGGAGCTGTTTTTT.

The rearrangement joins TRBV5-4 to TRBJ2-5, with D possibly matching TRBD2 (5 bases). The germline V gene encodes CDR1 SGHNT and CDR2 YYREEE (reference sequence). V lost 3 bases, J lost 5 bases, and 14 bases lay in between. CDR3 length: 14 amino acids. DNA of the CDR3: TGTGCCAGCAGCTCCCCTGAGGGAAGCGAGACCCAGTACTTC. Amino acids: CASSSPEGSETQYF.

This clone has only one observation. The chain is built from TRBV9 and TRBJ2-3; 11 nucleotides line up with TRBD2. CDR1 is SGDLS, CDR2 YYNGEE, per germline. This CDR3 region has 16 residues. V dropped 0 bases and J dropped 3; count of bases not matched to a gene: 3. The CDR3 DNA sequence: TGTGCCAGCAGCGTAGAGGTAGCGGGGGGGACAGATACGCAGTATTTT. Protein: CASSVEVAGGTDTQYF.

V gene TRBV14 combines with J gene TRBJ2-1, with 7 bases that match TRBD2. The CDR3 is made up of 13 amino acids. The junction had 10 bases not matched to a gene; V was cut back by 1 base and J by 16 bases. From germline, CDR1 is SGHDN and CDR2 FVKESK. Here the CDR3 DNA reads TGTGCCAGCAGCCAAGGGGGAGGGGTGCTATCCTTCTTC. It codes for CASSQGGGVLSFF.

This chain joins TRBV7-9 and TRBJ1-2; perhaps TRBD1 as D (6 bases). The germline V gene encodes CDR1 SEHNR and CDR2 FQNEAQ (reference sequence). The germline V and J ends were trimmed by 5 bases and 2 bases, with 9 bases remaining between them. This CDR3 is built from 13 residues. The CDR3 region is CASSRTANYGYTF. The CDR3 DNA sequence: TGTGCCAGCAGCAGGACAGCGAACTATGGCTACACCTTC. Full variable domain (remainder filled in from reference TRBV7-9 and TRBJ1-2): DTGVSQNPRHKITKRGQNVTFRCDPISEHNRLYWYRQTLGQGPEFLTYFQNEAQLEKSRLLSDRFSAERPKGSFSTLEIQRTEQGDSAMYLCASSRTANYGYTFGSGTRLTVV.

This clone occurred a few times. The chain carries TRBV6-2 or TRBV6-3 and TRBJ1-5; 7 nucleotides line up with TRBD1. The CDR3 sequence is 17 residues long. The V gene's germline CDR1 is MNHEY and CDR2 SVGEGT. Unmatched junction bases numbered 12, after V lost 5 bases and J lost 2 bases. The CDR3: CASSHIDREGRNQPQHF. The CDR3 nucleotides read TGTGCCAGCAGTCATATCGACAGGGAAGGTCGCAATCAGCCCCAGCATTTT.

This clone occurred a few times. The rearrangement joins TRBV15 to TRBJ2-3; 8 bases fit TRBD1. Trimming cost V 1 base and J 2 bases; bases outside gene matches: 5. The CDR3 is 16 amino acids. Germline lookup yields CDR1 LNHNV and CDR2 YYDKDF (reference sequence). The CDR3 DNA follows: TGTGCCACCAGCAGAGGCAGGACAGGGTCCACAGATACGCAGTATTTT. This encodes CATSRGRTGSTDTQYF.